The source of this T cell receptor (beta chain) is a study of blood T cell repertoires in COVID-19. Overall study context: COVID-19 samples collected from the United States, Italy and Spain covered acute and convalescent phases. The analysed material was cDNA or gDNA that came from T cells, B-cell-depleted T cells, or PBMCs.

In the authors' workflow: Estimation of nucleated cell counts was performed using reference gene primer amplification. Profiled with immunoSEQ multiplex PCR; TCRdb holds only in-frame clones, not every one. V, J and clone size are those of that table, while D and trimming were read from the DNA. The table records about 150,000 clones, 87% of them present only once. CDR3 size: 16 residues. Germline lookup yields CDR1 SGHAT and CDR2 FQNNGV. After removal of 5 bases from V and 7 bases from J, the junction contained 10 bases not matched to a gene. The sample taken for sequencing was peripheral blood. V gene TRBV11-2 combines with J gene TRBJ1-6; 8 bases agree with TRBD1. This receptor was obtained from a middle-aged man with active COVID-19. The CDR3 coding sequence is TGTGCCAGCAGCCAAAATACAGGGGGTTTAAATTCACCCCTCCACTTT. As protein: CASSQNTGGLNSPLHF.